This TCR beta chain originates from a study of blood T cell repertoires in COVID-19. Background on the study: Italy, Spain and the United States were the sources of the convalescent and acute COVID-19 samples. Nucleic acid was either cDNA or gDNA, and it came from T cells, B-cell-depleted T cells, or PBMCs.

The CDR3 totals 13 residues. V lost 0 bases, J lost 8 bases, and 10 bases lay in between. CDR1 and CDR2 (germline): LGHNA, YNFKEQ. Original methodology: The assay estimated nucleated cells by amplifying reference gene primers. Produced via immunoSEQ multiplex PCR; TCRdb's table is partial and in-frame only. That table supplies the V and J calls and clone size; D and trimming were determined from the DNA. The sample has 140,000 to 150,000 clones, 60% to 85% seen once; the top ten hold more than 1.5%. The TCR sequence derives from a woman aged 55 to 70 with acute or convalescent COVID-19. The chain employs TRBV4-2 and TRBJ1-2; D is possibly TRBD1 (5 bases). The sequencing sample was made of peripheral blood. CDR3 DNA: TGTGCCAGCAGCCAAGATATAAGGGGCGGCTACACCTTC. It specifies CASSQDIRGGYTF.